The clone carrying this T cell receptor beta chain has a handful of counts. One entry per CDR3 protein, called by TCRdb with MiXCR from the reads. This table has about 180,000 distinct CDR3 sequences, about a sixth appearing once. The CDR3 has 16 amino acids. Trimming pared 5 bases from V and 0 bases from J, leaving 17 bases between. CDR1 is SGHVS, CDR2 FNYEAQ, per germline. This record comes from a study of T cell repertoires in cytomegalovirus infection. Background on the study: CMV infection together with matching HLA type was indicated by public TCR beta signatures.

Material for sequencing was CD8+ T cells from PBMCs. V usage is TRBV7-6 and J usage is TRBJ2-7, with D perhaps TRBD1 (5 bases). This sequence was found in a human donor in good health (CMV status not recorded). Some clones in this sample may be carry-over from other donors' samples. The CDR3: CASSLDPSGNSYEQYF. The DNA for the CDR3 is TGTGCCAGCAGCCTAGACCCCTCAGGGAACTCCTACGAGCAGTACTTC.